The following is a TCR beta chain sequence with its context. Negatively enriched CD4+ T cells were divided by CD45RA into naive and memory. These data come from a study of shared clonotypes between healthy human individuals. V shed 3 bases and J shed 5 bases, with 15 bases lying between them. The CDR3 has 14 amino acids. The germline V gene encodes CDR1 SGHDT and CDR2 YYEEEE. Produced via immunoSEQ multiplex PCR; TCRdb's table is partial and in-frame only. The sample lists about 1.1 million clones, roughly 80% seen once, with roughly 0.9% in the top ten. The clonotype comes from a man aged 18 to 29 in good health. Some clones in this sample may be carry-over from other donors' samples. The sequencing sample was made of memory CD4+ T cells from PBMCs. Described subset: CD45RA-negative fraction. This chain connects TRBV5-6 to TRBJ2-7; tentative D call: TRBD1 (6 bases). The CDR3 reads CASSWGTTRDEQYF. The CDR3 DNA sequence: TGTGCCAGCAGCTGGGGGACAACAAGGGACGAGCAGTACTTC.